A selection of T cell receptor beta chains follows, all from one sample in a study of identical twins. One entry per CDR3 protein, called by TCRdb with MiXCR from the 5' RACE reads. This table has 400,000 or so distinct CDR3 sequences, 9% appearing once. The sequenced sample was naive T cells sorted from blood. The source is a woman aged 50 to 60 in good health. Each CDR3 is given with its conserved first and last residue. The D gene is left open where the match is weak. Only part of the rows carry a size: once, few, many, or a class if the clone is expanded.

D gene	J gene	clone size	V gene	CDR3 DNA	CDR3 protein
TRBD2	TRBJ2-1	-	TRBV5-1	TGCGCCAGCAGCTTGGCCGGGACTAGCGGGAGGCGGCAGTTCTTC	CASSLAGTSGRRQFF
TRBD2	TRBJ2-1	-	TRBV20-1	TGCAGTGCTAGAGGCCACGCTGGACTAGCGGGAAATGAGCAGTTCTTC	CSARGHAGLAGNEQFF
-	TRBJ1-1	many	TRBV21-1	TGTGCCAGCAGCTCACGTTTCATGGGCCTCGGGGACACTGAAGCTTTCTTT	CASSSRFMGLGDTEAFF
-	TRBJ1-5	-	TRBV7-8	TGTGCCAGCAGCTCCCACCGGGACATTAATCAGCCCCAGCATTTT	CASSSHRDINQPQHF
-	TRBJ2-7	-	TRBV9	TGTGCCAGCAGCCCGACCAGAGATTACTCCTACGAGCAGTACTTC	CASSPTRDYSYEQYF
-	TRBJ1-2	many	TRBV2	TGTGCCAGCAGTGTGAAAGGGGCCTATGGCTACACCTTC	CASSVKGAYGYTF
-	TRBJ1-1	-	TRBV7-2	TGTGCCAGCAGCTTAAAAGGGTCGACCACTGAAGCTTTCTTT	CASSLKGSTTEAFF
TRBD1	TRBJ2-7	-	TRBV30	TGTGCCTGGAGGGAGACAGGGGGACTGTCCGAGCAGTACTTC	CAWRETGGLSEQYF
-	TRBJ2-5	many	TRBV20-1	TGCAGTGTTTGGCGACTACAAGAGACCCAGTACTTC	CSVWRLQETQYF
-	TRBJ1-1	-	TRBV5-1	TGCGCCAGCAGACTGTCTAGTTTTCACACTGAAGCTTTCTTT	CASRLSSFHTEAFF
-	TRBJ2-1	few	TRBV12-3/TRBV12-4	TGTGCCAGCAGTTTAGATCCAGGCCCCACCTACAATGAGCAGTTCTTC	CASSLDPGPTYNEQFF
-	TRBJ2-2	many	TRBV11-3	TGTGCCAGCGATTACAGGCGGGACACCGGGGAGCTGTTTTTT	CASDYRRDTGELFF
-	TRBJ1-3	few	TRBV20-1	TGCAGTGCTAGATTCCCTGGAAACACCATATATTTT	CSARFPGNTIYF
TRBD2	TRBJ2-1	few	TRBV14	TGTGCCAGCAGTGAACTAGCGGGTGCCCCGAGATCCAATGAGCAGTTCTTC	CASSELAGAPRSNEQFF
-	TRBJ2-2	many	TRBV5-1	TGCGCCAGCAGCGCAAACACAGGGCCCGGGGAGCTGTTTTTT	CASSANTGPGELFF
TRBD2	TRBJ2-7	few	TRBV11-2	TGTGCCAGCAGCCCCCGATGGGGACTAGCGGGAAAGAACGAGCAGTACTTC	CASSPRWGLAGKNEQYF
-	TRBJ1-6	-	TRBV4-1	TGCGCCACCCGGACAGACAACAATTCACCCCTCCACTTT	CATRTDNNSPLHF
TRBD1	TRBJ2-5	few	TRBV10-3	TGTGCCATCAGAAGGGGACAGGGGTTAGAGACCCAGTACTTC	CAIRRGQGLETQYF
-	TRBJ2-2	-	TRBV2	TGTGCCGGGCAGGGGACCCCCACCGGGGAGCTGTTTTTT	CAGQGTPTGELFF
-	TRBJ2-7	-	TRBV20-1	TGCAGTGCTAGAGATGGGCGGCTACCCTACGAGCAGTACTTC	CSARDGRLPYEQYF
-	TRBJ1-1	few	TRBV12-3/TRBV12-4	TGTGCCAGCAGTTTAGCAGGGCGGACGGAGGACACTGAAGCTTTCTTT	CASSLAGRTEDTEAFF
-	TRBJ1-1	-	TRBV6-5	TGTGCCAGCAGTTACTCGATCGGGCGGGGGGTCACTGAAGCTTTCTTT	CASSYSIGRGVTEAFF
-	TRBJ2-1	many	TRBV24-1	TGTGCCACCAGTGACTATAAGGGAGAGCAGTTCTTC	CATSDYKGEQFF
-	TRBJ2-3	few	TRBV2	TGTGCCAGCACCCGATCGGTGACGCAGTATTTT	CASTRSVTQYF
TRBD1	TRBJ1-1	-	TRBV7-9	TGTGCCAGCAGTACAGGCGTGGGACAGGGCGCTTTCTTT	CASSTGVGQGAFF
-	TRBJ2-7	once	TRBV9	TGTGCCAGCAGCACCGGGGTAGGGTCCTACGAGCAGTACTTC	CASSTGVGSYEQYF
TRBD1	TRBJ1-5	-	TRBV20-1	TGCAGTGCTAGAGTATCAGGGGGCGGTCAGCCCCAGCATTTT	CSARVSGGGQPQHF
TRBD2	TRBJ2-5	few	TRBV12-3/TRBV12-4	TGTGCCAGCACCTTTAGCGGGAGGGTAGAGACCCAGTACTTC	CASTFSGRVETQYF